This is a list of T cell receptor beta chains from one sample in a study of CD8+ T cells in alopecia areata. The data were produced by immunoSEQ multiplex PCR, yet TCRdb's version contains in-frame clones alone and is incomplete. Found here are some 110,000 clones, roughly 55% of them singletons; the top ten hold 10% to 15%. This sample comprised CD8+ T cells sorted from blood, obtained at week 24, from a patient treated with tofacitinib. These receptors were obtained from a human donor with alopecia areata. Each CDR3 is given with its conserved first and last residue. The D gene is left open where the match is weak. The size entry is marked missing in some rows and otherwise reads once, few, many or a size class.

j_call v_call d_call clone_size cdr3_nt cdr3_aa
TRBJ1-2 TRBV27 TRBD1 - TGTGCCAGCAGTAGGACAGGGAATGGCTACACCTTC CASSRTGNGYTF
TRBJ2-7 TRBV5-6 TRBD2 - TGTGCCAGCAGCTTCTTGCTAGCGGGGGCCTACGAGCAGTACTTC CASSFLLAGAYEQYF
TRBJ2-7 TRBV15 TRBD2 once TGTGCCACCAGCAGTGCGCGGGGGGTGGTCTACGAGCAGTACTTC CATSSARGVVYEQYF
TRBJ1-2 TRBV27 - - TGTGCCAGCAGTCCCCTTGGGGATGACTATGGCTACACCTTC CASSPLGDDYGYTF
TRBJ1-2 TRBV9 - - TGTGCCAGCAGCGGGTGGGGTGGCGGATTCTATGGCTACACCTTC CASSGWGGGFYGYTF
TRBJ1-1 TRBV29-1 TRBD1 - TGCAGCGTCCGGGACAGTGTTATGAACACTGAAGCTTTCTTT CSVRDSVMNTEAFF
TRBJ1-1 TRBV18 - - TGTGCCAGCTCACCGAGGCCAGGGGAGGGCACTGAAGCTTTCTTT CASSPRPGEGTEAFF
TRBJ2-7 TRBV5-1 TRBD1 - TGCGCCAGCAGCTACGCAGGGGGCGGCGAGCAGTACTTC CASSYAGGGEQYF
TRBJ2-7 TRBV9 - - TGTGCCAGCAGCTTTGGGGAAGGGCTTTCCTACGAGCAGTACTTC CASSFGEGLSYEQYF
TRBJ1-2 TRBV29-1 - - TGCAGCGTTGAATTAGGTTGGGGTGGCTACACCTTC CSVELGWGGYTF
TRBJ1-1 TRBV13 TRBD1 few TGTGCCAGCAGCTCAGGGCCGACAGGGGCCAACACTGAAGCTTTCTTT CASSSGPTGANTEAFF
TRBJ1-2 TRBV5-4 TRBD1 few TGTGCCAGCAGCGAACTACAGGGGGACTATGGCTACACCTTC CASSELQGDYGYTF
TRBJ2-7 TRBV6-6 - few TGTGCCAGCAGTTACTCGTCGACAGGAAGCTCCTACGAGCAGTACTTC CASSYSSTGSSYEQYF
TRBJ2-7 TRBV7-3 TRBD1 many TGTGCCAGCAGCCCAGGACAGGGAGGCTCCTACGAGCAGTACTTC CASSPGQGGSYEQYF
TRBJ1-1 TRBV15 - once TGTGCCACCAATTCGGGGACGAACACTGAAGCTTTCTTT CATNSGTNTEAFF
TRBJ1-1 TRBV15 - - TGTGCCACTTCCCCATCTAGGGGTATGAACACTGAAGCTTTCTTT CATSPSRGMNTEAFF
TRBJ2-3 TRBV6-5 - - TGTGCCAGCCAGGGTGGGGGACGAGATACGCAGTATTTT CASQGGGRDTQYF
TRBJ1-4 TRBV27 TRBD1 once TGTGCCAGCAGTCTTCGACAGGGAGGTTATGAAAAACTGTTTTTT CASSLRQGGYEKLFF
TRBJ1-5 TRBV6-1 - - TGTGCCAGCAGTGAGGGACGGGGCAATCAGCCCCAGCATTTT CASSEGRGNQPQHF
TRBJ1-2 TRBV30 - - TGTGCCTGGAATGGTGTCGAAGGCGGCTATGGCTACACCTTC CAWNGVEGGYGYTF
TRBJ1-1 TRBV6-7 - few TGTGCCAGCAGTCCTTCGACAGGTTTGAACACTGAAGCTTTCTTT CASSPSTGLNTEAFF
TRBJ1-2 TRBV27 - - TGTGCCAGCAGAACCTCTACGGCAGTTGGGGTCTATGGCTACACCTTC CASRTSTAVGVYGYTF
TRBJ1-1 TRBV18 - - TGTGCCAGCTCACCATCTCCAGGGCTGAACACTGAAGCTTTCTTT CASSPSPGLNTEAFF
TRBJ1-2 TRBV9 - - TGTGCCAGCAGCTCGAGGGGGACTTCCCCGGGCTACACCTTC CASSSRGTSPGYTF
TRBJ1-2 TRBV9 - - TGTGCCAGCAGAGGGACCGGGCCCCAAGGCTATGGCTACACCTTC CASRGTGPQGYGYTF
TRBJ1-1 TRBV5-1 - - TGCGCCAGCAGCTTGAACAGGGCCGAAGAAGCTTTCTTT CASSLNRAEEAFF
TRBJ1-6 TRBV6-5 - - TGTGCCAGCACGGGAGGGTGGAATTCACCCCTCCACTTT CASTGGWNSPLHF
TRBJ2-7 TRBV29-1 TRBD1 - TGCAGCGTTATCTTAACAGGGGGCAGCACAGGCGAGCAGTACTTC CSVILTGGSTGEQYF
TRBJ2-7 TRBV29-1 TRBD1 - TGCAGCGCGACAGGGGGCACTTACGAGCAGTACTTC CSATGGTYEQYF